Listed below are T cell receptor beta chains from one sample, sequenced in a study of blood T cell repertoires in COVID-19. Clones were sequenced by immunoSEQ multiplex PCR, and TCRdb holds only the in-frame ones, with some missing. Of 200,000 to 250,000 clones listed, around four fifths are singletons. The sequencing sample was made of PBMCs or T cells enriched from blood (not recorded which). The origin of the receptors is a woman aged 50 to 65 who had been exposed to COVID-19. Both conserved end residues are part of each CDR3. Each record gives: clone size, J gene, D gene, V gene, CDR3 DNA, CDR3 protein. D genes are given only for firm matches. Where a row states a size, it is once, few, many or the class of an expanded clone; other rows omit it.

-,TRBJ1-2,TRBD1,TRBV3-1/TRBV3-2,TGTGCCAGCAGTCCGGGACAGGGGAACAATGGCTACACCTTC,CASSPGQGNNGYTF
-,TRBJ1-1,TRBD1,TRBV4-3,TGCGCCAGCAGCCAAGATAATCCCCGGACAGGGCTGGTTACTGAAGCTTTCTTT,CASSQDNPRTGLVTEAFF
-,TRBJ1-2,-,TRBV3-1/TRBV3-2,TGTGCCAGCAGCCATCGGGGTTGCTATGGCTACACCTTC,CASSHRGCYGYTF
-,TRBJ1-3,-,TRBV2,TGTGCCAGCACCAGGCCCCAAGCGGGGGGAAACACCATATATTTT,CASTRPQAGGNTIYF
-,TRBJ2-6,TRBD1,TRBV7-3,TGTGCCAGCAGCCCGACAGGGCCCGGGGCCAACGTCCTGACTTTC,CASSPTGPGANVLTF
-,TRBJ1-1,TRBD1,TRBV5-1,TGCGCCAGCAGCTTGCAGGGGGGATGGAACACTGAAGCTTTCTTT,CASSLQGGWNTEAFF
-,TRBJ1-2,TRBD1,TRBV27,TGTGCCAGCGCTACCGACAGGGTCACCTATGGCTACACCTTC,CASATDRVTYGYTF
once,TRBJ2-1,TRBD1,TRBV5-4,TGTGCCAGCAGCCGGGACAGGGTCGATGAGCAGTTCTTC,CASSRDRVDEQFF
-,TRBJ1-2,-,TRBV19,TGTGCCAGTTTTTATAGGGGATTTGGCTACACCTTC,CASFYRGFGYTF
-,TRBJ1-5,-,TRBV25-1,TGTGCCAGCAGAGGGGATTCGGGCAATCAGCCCCAGCATTTT,CASRGDSGNQPQHF
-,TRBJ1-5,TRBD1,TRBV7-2,TGTGCCAGCAGCTCCCAGACAGGGGGCCCGCAGCCCCAGCATTTT,CASSSQTGGPQPQHF
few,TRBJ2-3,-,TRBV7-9,TGTGCCACCGGACCCCGGAGGGGCGGCACAGATACGCAGTATTTT,CATGPRRGGTDTQYF
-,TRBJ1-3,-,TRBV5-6,TGTGCCAGCAGCTTGGGCCAGTTTAGAAACACCATATATTTT,CASSLGQFRNTIYF
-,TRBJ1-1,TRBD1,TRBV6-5,TGTGCCAGCAGACTCAACCCGACAGGGGCTGAAGCTTTCTTT,CASRLNPTGAEAFF
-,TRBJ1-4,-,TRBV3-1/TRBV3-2,TGTGCCAGCAGCCAAGATGCGGGGGGGAATGAAAAACTGTTTTTT,CASSQDAGGNEKLFF
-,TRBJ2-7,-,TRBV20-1,TGCAGTGCTAGAGGCGGCTACGAGCAGTACTTC,CSARGGYEQYF
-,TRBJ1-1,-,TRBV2,TGTGCCAGCAGTCCTGGGGGCGAGGACACTGAAGCTTTCTTT,CASSPGGEDTEAFF
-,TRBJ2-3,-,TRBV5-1,TGCGCCAGCAGGGCCTCCCACCCTGGAGATACGCAGTATTTT,CASRASHPGDTQYF
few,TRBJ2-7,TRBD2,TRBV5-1,TGCGCCAGCAGCTGGGGGACTAGCGGGGGCTACGAGCAGTACTTC,CASSWGTSGGYEQYF
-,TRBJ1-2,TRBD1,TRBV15,TGTGCCACCAGACCCGGGACAGAGGCTTATGGCTACACCTTC,CATRPGTEAYGYTF
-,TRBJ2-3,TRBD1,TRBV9,TGTGCCAGCAGCCCCTCAGTGGGACAGGGTACAGATACGCAGTATTTT,CASSPSVGQGTDTQYF
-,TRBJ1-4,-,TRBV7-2,TGTGCCAGCAGCTTAGTGGGGGCTGAAAAACTGTTTTTT,CASSLVGAEKLFF
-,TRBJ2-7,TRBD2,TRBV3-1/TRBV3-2,TGTGCCAGCAGCTACAGCGGGGGGGCGGGCGAGCAGTACTTC,CASSYSGGAGEQYF
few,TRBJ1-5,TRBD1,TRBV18,TGTGCCAGCTCCCGGGACAGCCTGAATCAGCCCCAGCATTTT,CASSRDSLNQPQHF
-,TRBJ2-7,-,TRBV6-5,TGTGCCAGCAGTATGGGGACTTCGGGGACGGGCGAGCAGTACTTC,CASSMGTSGTGEQYF
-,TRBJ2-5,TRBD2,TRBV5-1,TGCGCCAGCACTAGCGGGGGGCCCGTCCAAGAGACCCAGTACTTC,CASTSGGPVQETQYF
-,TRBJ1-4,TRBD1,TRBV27,TGTGCCAGCAGTCCGGACAGGGACCATGGAAAAGTGTTTTTT,CASSPDRDHGKVFF
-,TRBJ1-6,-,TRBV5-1,TGCGCCAGCAGCCCCACGACAGGTGACAATTCACCCCTCCACTTT,CASSPTTGDNSPLHF
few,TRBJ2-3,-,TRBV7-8,TGTGCCAGCAGCCGACAGTCAGATACGCAGTATTTT,CASSRQSDTQYF
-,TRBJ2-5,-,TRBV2,TGTGCCGGACGAGGGTCCCTTGTGGAGACCCAGTACTTC,CAGRGSLVETQYF
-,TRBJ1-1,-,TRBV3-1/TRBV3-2,TGTGCCAGCAGCCAAGATGCGGGGGCCTCTGAAGCTTTCTTT,CASSQDAGASEAFF
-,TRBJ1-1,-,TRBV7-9,TGTGCCAGCAGGACCTCAGGGGCGGGTACTGAAGCTTTCTTT,CASRTSGAGTEAFF
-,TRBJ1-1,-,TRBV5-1,TGCGCCAGCAGGCCGGGACAACTGAACACTGAAGCTTTCTTT,CASRPGQLNTEAFF
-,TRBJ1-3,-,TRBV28,TGTGCCAGCAGTCTTTACTCTGGAAACACCATATATTTT,CASSLYSGNTIYF
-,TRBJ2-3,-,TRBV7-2,TGTGCCAGCAGCTTAGTGAAGGGGTGGGCAGATACGCAGTATTTT,CASSLVKGWADTQYF
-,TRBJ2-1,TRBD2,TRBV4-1,TGCGCCAGCAGCCTCCTTTTAGCGGGGTACAATGAGCAGTTCTTC,CASSLLLAGYNEQFF
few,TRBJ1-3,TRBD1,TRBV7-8,TGTGCCAGCAGCCCCCAGGGGGCGCGGGGAAACACCATATATTTT,CASSPQGARGNTIYF